Here is one T cell receptor (beta chain) with its context. What it recognizes is unknown. The data are from a study of cytomegalovirus exposure and HLA in healthy donors. Study findings and constraints: Several of the most significant clusters appeared, in a later analysis, to be linked to common viral pathogens.

Primers for the PCR totalled 60 Vbeta and 13 Jbeta. Libraries were prepared by immunoSEQ multiplex PCR; TCRdb keeps only in-frame clonotypes and omits some of them. Here the sample table reports about 210,000 clones. This clonotype was sampled from a woman younger than 45 in good health and CMV-seropositive. The sequenced sample was PBMCs.

The CDR3 region is CASSVDRGNSPLHF. The CDR3 DNA follows: TGTGCCAGCAGTGTCGACAGGGGAAATTCACCCCTCCACTTT. The V gene is TRBV6-1, the J gene TRBJ1-6; the match to TRBD1 covers 8 bases. This CDR3 is 14 amino acids long. V dropped 4 bases and J dropped 7; count of bases not matched to a gene: 3. CDR1 and CDR2 from the germline V gene are MNHNS and SASEGT.